One and the same sample provided the 2 T cell receptor beta chains below, sequenced in a study of blood T cell repertoires in COVID-19. The method was immunoSEQ multiplex PCR; TCRdb's version includes in-frame clones alone and lacks a portion of them. The repertoire holds about 210,000 clones, 84% seen once, with approximately 8% in the top ten. The specimen was peripheral blood. Receptors were obtained from a woman between 50 and 59 years old with active or convalescent COVID-19.

The chain recombines TRBV30 with TRBJ2-7; 10 bases align to TRBD2. Germline V gene data show CDR1 as GTSNPN and CDR2 as SVGIG (reference sequence). This CDR3 contains 13 residues. After removal of 4 bases from V and 9 bases from J, the junction contained 9 bases not matched to a gene. Here the CDR3 reads CAWNTGTSAGQYF. CDR3 DNA: TGTGCCTGGAATACCGGGACTAGCGCCGGGCAGTACTTC.

The J gene is TRBJ2-5, the V gene TRBV6-5, with D tentatively TRBD1 (6 bases). Germline-derived CDR1 and CDR2 are MNHEY and SVGAGI. The V and J ends lost 1 base and 3 bases respectively, with 12 bases between them. The CDR3 extends over 15 amino acids. DNA for the CDR3: TGTGCCAGCAGTTACTTACCCTGGGACAAAGAGACCCAGTACTTC. Encoded protein: CASSYLPWDKETQYF.